The entry below gives a single T cell receptor beta chain sequence along with its context. Its antigen is as yet unknown. This entry is derived from a study of T cells after posttransplantation cyclophosphamide. The CDR3 covers 18 residues. Trimming left V 1 base short and J 6 bases short, with 22 bases between. Germline values: CDR1 LNHNV, CDR2 YYDKDF (reference sequence). Regarding the study as a whole: Recipient CMV seropositivity and CMV reactivation strongly tracked TRB clonality. Skin or GI-infiltrating T cells shared few TRB sequences with blood.

Produced via immunoSEQ multiplex PCR; TCRdb's table is partial and in-frame only. The sample has 9,900 or so clones; 98% are singletons. The naive gate required viable CD3+CD4+ or CD3+CD8+ cells with CCR7+CD45RA+CD45RO-CD95-CD27+CD28+ phenotype. Sequenced input: naive CD4+ T cells sorted from PBMCs. The chain recombines TRBV15 with TRBJ1-3; the D gene is possibly TRBD1 (6 bases). The TCR sequence derives from a woman aged 55-69 years in good health, CMV-negative, and a related stem cell transplant donor. The CDR3 reads CATSRGAAHGGASNTIYF. CDR3 nucleotide sequence: TGTGCCACCAGCAGAGGCGCGGCGCATGGGGGGGCCTCAAACACCATATATTTT. The whole variable domain, filled in from reference TRBV15 and TRBJ1-3, reads DAMVIQNPRYQVTQFGKPVTLSCSQTLNHNVMYWYQQKSSQAPKLLFHYYDKDFNNEADTPDNFQSRRPNTSFCFLDIRSPGLGDTAMYLCATSRGAAHGGASNTIYFGEGSWLTVV.